These 2 T cell receptor beta chains came from one sample sequenced in a study of Ad26.COV2.S vaccination and SARS-CoV-2 variants. The treatment here: around 19 received Ad26.COV2.S at low or high dose, single or two shots; several received placebo; per-sample allocation not given. It was on day 63 after the first vaccine or placebo injection that samples were taken. This table comes from immunoSEQ multiplex PCR, and its TCRdb copy is limited to in-frame clones, with some not included. The data contain about 680,000 clones, 80% to 90% of them singletons. The sequencing used peripheral blood, collected in a trial of Ad26.COV2.S vaccine versus placebo. The receptors stem from a person between 18 and 60 years old who received the Ad26.COV2.S COVID-19 vaccine or a placebo.

The CDR3 spells CASSFGLAQSNSPLHF. The DNA for the CDR3 is TGTGCCAGCAGCTTTGGGCTCGCTCAGTCCAATTCACCCCTCCACTTT. The chain joins TRBV7-8 to TRBJ1-6; D is uncertain. CDR1 and CDR2 (germline): SGHVS, FQNEAQ. The CDR3 contains 16 residues. Trimming removed 3 bases at V and 7 bases at J, with 16 bases between.

The rearrangement joins TRBV19 to TRBJ1-5; perhaps TRBD1 as D (5 bases). With 6 bases removed from V and 0 bases from J, the gap between germline ends came to 12 bases. CDR3 size: 15 residues. Germline loops: CDR1 LNHDA, CDR2 SQIVND (reference sequence). CDR3 protein: CASSRMTDSNQPQHF. The CDR3 nucleotides are TGTGCCAGTAGCAGGATGACAGATAGCAATCAGCCCCAGCATTTT.